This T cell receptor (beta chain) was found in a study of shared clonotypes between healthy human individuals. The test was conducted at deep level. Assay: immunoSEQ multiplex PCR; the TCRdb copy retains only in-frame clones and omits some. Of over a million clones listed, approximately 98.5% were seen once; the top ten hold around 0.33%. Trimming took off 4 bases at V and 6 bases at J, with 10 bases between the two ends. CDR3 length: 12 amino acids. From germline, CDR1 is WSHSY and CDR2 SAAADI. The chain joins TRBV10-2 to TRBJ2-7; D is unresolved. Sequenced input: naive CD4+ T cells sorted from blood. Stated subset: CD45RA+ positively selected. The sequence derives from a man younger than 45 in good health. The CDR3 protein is CASSGVGSEQYF. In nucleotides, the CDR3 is TGCGCCAGCAGTGGTGTAGGGTCCGAGCAGTACTTC.